This T cell receptor (beta chain) was captured in a study of siplizumab effects on memory and regulatory T cells. Whole-study findings and limits: Siplizumab significantly brought down the alloreactive sequences that trace back to unstimulated CD4+ memory cells. Naive T cells, seemingly more diverse than memory cells, seemed major alloresponse contributors.

Details on this clone: Its antigen is undetermined.

Per individual sample, about 97,000 TCR templates were assayed. Some clones are missing from TCRdb's copy, which holds only in-frame ones; the method was immunoSEQ multiplex PCR. The data hold over 95,000 clones, with 85% to 95% observed a single time. Per germline, CDR1 SGHRS and CDR2 YFSETQ. This CDR3 region has 16 residues. After removal of 4 bases from V and 1 base from J, the junction contained 8 bases not matched to a gene. This TCR came from a human donor in good health. Source material: non-Treg CD4+ T cells sorted from blood. This chain links TRBV5-1 with TRBJ2-7, with 10 bases identical to TRBD2. The CDR3 DNA follows: TGCGCCAGCAGCCCCGGGACTAGCGCCGAGTCCTACGAGCAGTACTTC. It specifies CASSPGTSAESYEQYF.